One and the same sample provided the 24 T cell receptor beta chains below, sequenced in a study of cytomegalovirus exposure and HLA in healthy donors. With 60 Vbeta and 13 Jbeta primers, the PCR was carried out. The method was immunoSEQ multiplex PCR; TCRdb's version includes in-frame clones alone and lacks a portion of them. The table has approximately 100,000 clones, around nine tenths seen once. Material for sequencing was PBMCs. These receptors all come from a man aged 30 to 39 in good health and CMV-seropositive.

The J gene is TRBJ2-7, the V gene TRBV5-1; D might be TRBD1 (6 bases). CDR1 and CDR2 (germline): SGHRS, YFSETQ. The CDR3 loop spans 14 amino acids. Trimming shortened V by 0 bases and J by 4 bases, and 11 bases separated the two germline ends. The CDR3: CASSLGGTLYEQYF. The CDR3 DNA reads as TGCGCCAGCAGCTTGGGAGGGACATTGTACGAGCAGTACTTC.

The genes are TRBV12-1 and TRBJ2-3; TRBD2 was called by the table and not checked on the DNA. TRBV12-1 is labeled a pseudogene. The CDR3 length is 16 residues. For the CDR3, the DNA is TGTGCCAGCAGCTTTGTCGACTACCCCAGCACAGATACGCAGTATTTT. Protein sequence: CASSFVDYPSTDTQYF.

The chain combines TRBV5-4 with TRBJ2-2; 8 bases are a match to TRBD2. Per the germline V gene, CDR1 is SGHNT and CDR2 is YYREEE (reference sequence). With V trimmed by 2 bases and J by 3 bases, 12 bases remained unmatched. The CDR3 is 18 amino acids. CDR3 DNA sequence: TGTGCCAGCAGCTTTGGGGGGATAGCGGGAACGTACACCGGGGAGCTGTTTTTT. This sequence encodes CASSFGGIAGTYTGELFF.

CDR3 in DNA: TGTGCCAGCTCACCTACGGGACAGGGGTTCGAGACCCAGTACTTC. Its translation is CASSPTGQGFETQYF. The gene calls are TRBV18 and TRBJ2-5; 10 bases agree with TRBD1. The CDR3 is 15 amino acids. Looked up from germline, CDR1 is KGHSH and CDR2 is LQKENI. J gave up 5 bases and V 3 bases, and 6 bases lay outside the gene matches.

V is TRBV27 and J is TRBJ2-7, with 7 bases matching TRBD1. CDR1 is MNHEY, CDR2 SMNVEV, per germline (reference sequence). V was pared by 6 bases and J by 3 bases, with 11 bases of the junction left unmatched. The CDR3 extends over 15 amino acids. The chain's CDR3 is CASRHYRTGRYEQYF. CDR3 sequence (DNA): TGTGCCAGCAGGCATTACCGGACAGGCCGCTACGAGCAGTACTTC.

This chain uses TRBV25-1 with TRBJ2-3; TRBD2 is a possible D gene (6 bases). V gave up 7 bases and J gave up 3 bases, with 20 bases separating them. Germline CDR1 MGHDK, CDR2 SYGVNS. CDR3 length: 16 amino acids. Written as DNA, the CDR3 is TGTGCCAGCACTTCCGGGGTTGCGGGAAGGACAGATACGCAGTATTTT. Translation gives CASTSGVAGRTDTQYF.

This chain links TRBV28 with TRBJ1-2; D is unresolved. The germline CDR1 and CDR2 sequences are MDHEN and SYDVKM. Trimming took 3 bases from V and 8 from J, leaving 13 bases between them. The CDR3 is 13 residues long. This CDR3 is CASSLGSHGGYTF. DNA for the CDR3: TGTGCCAGCAGTTTGGGGAGCCACGGGGGCTACACCTTC.

V and J are TRBV6-5 and TRBJ1-4; D is ambiguous. The CDR3 extends over 15 amino acids. From germline, CDR1 is MNHEY and CDR2 SVGAGI. V was trimmed by 6 bases and J by 4 bases, leaving 15 bases between them. Here the CDR3 reads CASRIGVGLNEKLFF. The CDR3 bases are TGTGCCAGCAGGATCGGCGTCGGACTTAATGAAAAACTGTTTTTT.

The rearrangement uses TRBV7-9 and TRBJ2-7; 7 positions match TRBD2. CDR1 is SEHNR, CDR2 FQNEAQ, per germline (reference sequence). The V and J ends lost 4 bases and 1 base, in that order; junction bases with no gene match: 10. The CDR3 consists of 16 residues. CDR3 region: CASSSTGGSVSYEQYF. The CDR3 DNA sequence: TGTGCCAGCAGCTCGACTGGCGGGAGTGTGTCCTACGAGCAGTACTTC.

A single count supports this clone. The V call is TRBV10-2, the J call TRBJ2-3; the match to TRBD2 covers 9 bases. The V and J ends lost 1 base and 3 bases, in that order; junction bases with no gene match: 8. The CDR3 loop spans 17 amino acids. Germline CDR1 and CDR2: WSHSY and SAAADI. The DNA for the CDR3 is TGCGCCAGCAGTGAGTATAGCGGGAGAGGTGGAACAGATACGCAGTATTTT. Protein: CASSEYSGRGGTDTQYF.

The genes are TRBV5-1 and TRBJ2-1; D perhaps matches TRBD1 (5 bases). The V end lost 6 bases, the J end lost 10 bases, and 20 bases lay between the germline ends. This CDR3 spans 14 amino acids. Germline V lookup: CDR1 SGHRS, CDR2 YFSETQ. The CDR3 DNA is TGCGCCAGCACCCCCGACAGCCCATACGTAGAGCAGTTCTTC. Protein sequence: CASTPDSPYVEQFF.

V usage is TRBV6-4 and J usage is TRBJ2-3; 10 bases align to TRBD1. Germline V gene data show CDR1 as MRHNA and CDR2 as SNTAGT. V shed 3 bases and J 4 bases; nucleotides not matched to a gene: 1. The CDR3 runs 14 residues. As DNA, the CDR3 is TGTGCCAGCAGTGAGGGGACAGGGGCAGATACGCAGTATTTT. It is translated as CASSEGTGADTQYF.

V gene TRBV2 combines with J gene TRBJ1-4; D is possibly TRBD1 (5 bases). The germline CDR1 and CDR2 sequences are SNHLY and FYNNEI. V dropped 4 bases and J dropped 8 bases, with 11 bases sitting between them. This CDR3 has 13 amino acids. This CDR3 is CASSVGAGEKLFF. CDR3 bases: TGTGCCAGCAGTGTAGGGGCTGGAGAAAAACTGTTTTTT.

Remarks on this clone: Other DNA variants within this sample encode the same CDR3. This chain joins TRBV6-1 and TRBJ2-2; a weak D match, TRBD2 (7 bases). The V gene lost 4 bases and the J gene lost 7 bases, with 19 bases spanning the gap. Germline lookup yields CDR1 MNHNS and CDR2 SASEGT. The CDR3 runs to 16 residues. The CDR3 DNA follows: TGTGCCAGCAGTGTCACCGGGACGGGGGGCGGCGGGGAGCTGTTTTTT. Translated, it gives CASSVTGTGGGGELFF.

CDR3 amino acids: CASALGRTQETQYF. The CDR3 region has the DNA TGCGCCAGCGCCCTAGGGAGAACACAAGAGACCCAGTACTTC. The chain has TRBV5-1 and TRBJ2-5, with D perhaps matching TRBD2 (5 bases). Trimming took off 7 bases at V and 2 bases at J, with 15 bases between the two ends. Germline CDR1 reads SGHRS; CDR2 reads YFSETQ. CDR3 length: 14 amino acids.

This clone was detected once. This chain links TRBV30 with TRBJ1-5, with TRBD1 identical over 7 bases. Germline trimming cut 3 bases from V and 0 bases from J; bases unmatched to any gene: 8. CDR1 is GTSNPN and CDR2 is SVGIG in the germline V gene (reference sequence). This CDR3 has 16 residues. Here the CDR3 reads CAWSAGGWDSNQPQHF. CDR3 coding DNA: TGTGCCTGGAGCGCAGGGGGATGGGATAGCAATCAGCCCCAGCATTTT.

The chain employs TRBV19 and TRBJ2-5; 7 bases match TRBD1. CDR3 length equals 15 residues. The germline CDR1 and CDR2 sequences are LNHDA and SQIVND (reference sequence). V gave up 4 bases and J gave up 1 base; unmatched junction bases: 6. CDR3 region: CASSKQTGFQETQYF. CDR3 nucleotides: TGTGCCAGTAGTAAGCAGACAGGGTTCCAAGAGACCCAGTACTTC.

J is TRBJ1-2 and V is TRBV29-1; the match to TRBD1 covers 8 bases. The germline gives CDR1 SQVTM, CDR2 ANQGSEA. This CDR3 comprises 13 residues. The V gene end was trimmed by 3 bases and the J gene end by 8 bases; junction bases not matched to a gene: 8. This CDR3 reads CSVDGQGIDGYTF. The DNA of the CDR3 is TGCAGCGTTGACGGACAGGGCATTGACGGCTACACCTTC. The full variable domain, in which reference TRBV29-1 and TRBJ1-2 provide the parts outside the CDR3, is SAVISQKPSRDICQRGTSLTIQCQVDSQVTMMFWYRQQPGQSLTLIATANQGSEATYESGFVIDKFPISRPNLTFSTLTVSNMSPEDSSIYLCSVDGQGIDGYTFGSGTRLTVV.

This rearrangement joins TRBV7-3 to TRBJ2-7, with TRBD2 matching 13 bases. The CDR3 extends over 15 amino acids. CDR1 and CDR2 (germline): SGHTA, FQGTGA. The V gene end was trimmed by 4 bases and the J gene end by 7 bases; junction bases not matched to a gene: 7. CDR3: CASSSGLAGVGEQYF. As DNA, the CDR3 is TGTGCCAGCAGCTCAGGACTAGCGGGAGTAGGGGAGCAGTACTTC.

V usage is TRBV6-1 and J usage is TRBJ2-7, with D uncertain. The CDR3 is made up of 15 amino acids. The germline gives CDR1 MNHNS, CDR2 SASEGT. The V end lost 1 base, the J end lost 3 bases, and 13 bases lay between the germline ends. The CDR3 here is CASSEGAPSLYEQYF. DNA of the CDR3: TGTGCCAGCAGTGAAGGAGCGCCAAGTCTCTACGAGCAGTACTTC.

This chain connects TRBV6-1 to TRBJ2-7, with TRBD2 matching over 8 bases. The ends lost 6 bases at V and 3 bases at J; junction bases unmatched: 10. Germline V gene lookup returns CDR1 MNHNS and CDR2 SASEGT. There are 15 residues in the CDR3. CDR3 DNA sequence: TGTGCCAGCAGAAGCACAACCCGGGGGGGCTACGAGCAGTACTTC. This translates into CASRSTTRGGYEQYF.

The V gene is TRBV7-9, the J gene TRBJ2-2; 9 bases fit TRBD2. Trimming at V came to 2 bases and at J to 3 bases, leaving 10 bases not matched to a gene. The CDR3 extends over 18 amino acids. Germline loops: CDR1 SEHNR, CDR2 FQNEAQ (reference sequence). The CDR3 loop is CASSLNGAGGRHTGELFF. The DNA of the CDR3 is TGTGCCAGCAGCTTAAATGGGGCGGGAGGGCGCCACACCGGGGAGCTGTTTTTT.

The CDR3 loop reads CASSLRGSEAFF. The CDR3 DNA reads as TGTGCCAGCAGCTTGCGGGGTTCTGAAGCTTTCTTT. This chain uses TRBV5-8 with TRBJ1-1; D is unclear. The V gene lost 1 base and the J gene lost 6 bases, with 7 bases spanning the gap. CDR1 is SGHTS and CDR2 is YDEGEE in the germline V gene. The CDR3 is 12 residues long.

V and J are TRBV5-1 and TRBJ2-5; D is possibly TRBD2 (6 bases). This CDR3 comprises 14 residues. Germline V gene lookup returns CDR1 SGHRS and CDR2 YFSETQ. Trimming took 4 bases from V and 2 from J, leaving 12 bases between them. The CDR3 reads CASSGGARQETQYF. The CDR3 DNA follows: TGCGCCAGCAGCGGAGGGGCACGGCAAGAGACCCAGTACTTC.